One and the same sample provided the 3 T cell receptor beta chains below, sequenced in a study of blood T cells in healthy people across ages (dated by TCRdb to 2013 to 2016). Libraries were prepared through 5' RACE. TCRdb names Illumina HiSeq 2500 as the instrument used. A second PCR of about 7 to 12 cycles was performed with a sample-barcoded 5' primer and a J-beta primer mix. Using fastp at Q25 and MiXCR, TCRdb reprocessed the public reads and kept productive beta chains. When rows share a CDR3 protein, they turn into one entry using the most common DNA and genes. This sample lists about 640,000 distinct CDR3 sequences; under 70% were detected once. The ten largest account for 35% to 40% of the sample. The sequencing input was blood. These receptor sequences come from a man in his fifties or sixties in good health.

This clonotype was observed once. This chain uses TRBV20-1 with TRBJ2-5; 10 nucleotides agree with TRBD2. The CDR3 has 14 residues. V was pared by 4 bases and J by 1 base, with 3 bases of the junction left unmatched. Germline CDR1 is DFQATT and CDR2 is SNEGSKA (reference sequence). For the CDR3, the DNA is TGCAGTGCTACCAGGACTAGCGGCCAAGAGACCCAGTACTTC. This translates into CSATRTSGQETQYF.

The chain combines TRBV3-1 with TRBJ2-5; TRBD2 is a possible D gene (5 bases). Germline CDR1 LGHDT, CDR2 YNNKEL (reference sequence). V was cut by 1 base and J by 4 bases, with 13 bases left in between. This CDR3 has 15 residues. CDR3 DNA sequence: TGTGCCAGCAGCCAAGCTGTAGCGATTGGAGAGACCCAGTACTTC. Translation: CASSQAVAIGETQYF.

The genes are TRBV29-1 and TRBJ1-2; 7 nucleotides agree with TRBD1. The germline gives CDR1 SQVTM, CDR2 ANQGSEA. Trimming at V came to 2 bases and at J to 5 bases, leaving 5 bases not matched to a gene. There are 13 residues in the CDR3. This CDR3 reads CSVERDSLYGYTF. The CDR3 DNA follows: TGCAGCGTTGAACGGGACAGCTTATATGGCTACACCTTC.